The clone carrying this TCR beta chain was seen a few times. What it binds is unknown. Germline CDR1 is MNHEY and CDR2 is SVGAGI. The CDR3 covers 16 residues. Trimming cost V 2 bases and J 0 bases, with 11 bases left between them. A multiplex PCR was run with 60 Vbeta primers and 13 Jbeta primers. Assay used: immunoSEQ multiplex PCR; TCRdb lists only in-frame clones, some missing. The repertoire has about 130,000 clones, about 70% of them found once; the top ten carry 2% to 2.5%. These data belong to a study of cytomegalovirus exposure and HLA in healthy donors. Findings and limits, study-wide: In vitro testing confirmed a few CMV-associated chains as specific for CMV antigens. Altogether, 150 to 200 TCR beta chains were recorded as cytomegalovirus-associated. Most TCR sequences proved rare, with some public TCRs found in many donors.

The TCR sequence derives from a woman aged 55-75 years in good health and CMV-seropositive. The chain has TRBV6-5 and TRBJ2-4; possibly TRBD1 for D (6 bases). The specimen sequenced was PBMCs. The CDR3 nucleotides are TGTGCCAGCAGTTACAGAGGCAGGGGAGCCAAAAACATTCAGTACTTC. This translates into CASSYRGRGAKNIQYF.